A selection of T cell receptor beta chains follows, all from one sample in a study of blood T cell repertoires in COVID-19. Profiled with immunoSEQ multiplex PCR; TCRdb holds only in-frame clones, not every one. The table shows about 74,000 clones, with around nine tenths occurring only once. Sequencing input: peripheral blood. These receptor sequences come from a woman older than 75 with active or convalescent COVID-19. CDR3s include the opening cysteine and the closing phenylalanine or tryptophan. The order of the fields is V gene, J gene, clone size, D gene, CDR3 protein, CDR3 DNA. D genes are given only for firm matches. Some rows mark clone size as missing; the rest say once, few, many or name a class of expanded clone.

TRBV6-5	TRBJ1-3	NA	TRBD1	CASSFRGRENTIYF	TGTGCCAGCAGCTTCAGGGGGCGAGAAAACACCATATATTTT
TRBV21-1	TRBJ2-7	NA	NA	CASSAPRANSYEQYF	TGTGCCAGCAGCGCCCCCCGCGCCAATTCCTACGAGCAGTACTTC
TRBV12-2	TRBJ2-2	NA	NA	CASRLLRTGELFF	TGTGCAAGTCGCTTGCTCCGGACCGGGGAGCTGTTTTTT
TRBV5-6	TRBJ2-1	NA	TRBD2	CASSFGLAGYNEQFF	TGTGCCAGCAGCTTCGGACTAGCGGGATACAATGAGCAGTTCTTC
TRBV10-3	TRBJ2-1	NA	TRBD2	CAISDQAGGGNEQFF	TGTGCCATCAGTGATCAAGCGGGGGGCGGCAATGAGCAGTTCTTC
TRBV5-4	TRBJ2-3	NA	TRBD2	CASSEGLVPDTQYF	TGTGCCAGCAGCGAGGGACTAGTTCCAGATACGCAGTATTTT
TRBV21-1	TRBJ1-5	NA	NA	CASSTAGVQPQHF	TGTGCCAGCAGCACCGCGGGGGTTCAGCCCCAGCATTTT
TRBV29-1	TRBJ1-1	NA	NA	CSAQSRVDRTEAFF	TGCAGCGCGCAAAGCAGGGTCGATCGCACTGAAGCTTTCTTT
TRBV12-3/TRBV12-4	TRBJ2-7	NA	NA	CASSLDGSYEQYF	TGTGCCAGCAGTTTAGACGGTTCCTACGAGCAGTACTTC
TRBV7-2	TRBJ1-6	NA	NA	CASSPQGSSYNSPLHF	TGTGCCAGCAGCCCACAGGGTTCATCCTATAATTCACCCCTCCACTTT
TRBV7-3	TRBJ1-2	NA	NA	CASSLGRPDYGYTF	TGTGCCAGCAGCTTGGGCAGGCCCGACTATGGCTACACCTTC
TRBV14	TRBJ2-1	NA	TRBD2	CASSPLLGLADHNEQFF	TGTGCCAGCAGCCCCCTTCTAGGACTAGCGGACCACAATGAGCAGTTCTTC
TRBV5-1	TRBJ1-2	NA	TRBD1	CASSNRTGTNYGYTF	TGCGCCAGCAGCAACAGGACAGGGACTAACTATGGCTACACCTTC
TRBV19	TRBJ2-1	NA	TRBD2	CASSSFRLAGGLYNEQFF	TGTGCCAGTAGTTCGTTCAGACTAGCGGGGGGACTATACAATGAGCAGTTCTTC
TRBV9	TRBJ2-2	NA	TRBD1	CASSRGQGDTGELFF	TGTGCCAGCAGCAGGGGACAGGGGGACACCGGGGAGCTGTTTTTT
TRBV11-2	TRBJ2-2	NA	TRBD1	CASSLGTGNTGELFF	TGTGCCAGCAGCTTGGGGACAGGGAACACCGGGGAGCTGTTTTTT
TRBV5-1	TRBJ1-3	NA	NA	CASSLVGSGNTIYF	TGCGCCAGCAGCTTGGTCGGCTCTGGAAACACCATATATTTT
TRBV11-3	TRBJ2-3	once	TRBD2	CASSPRLADYTDTQYF	TGTGCCAGCAGCCCAAGACTAGCGGACTACACAGATACGCAGTATTTT
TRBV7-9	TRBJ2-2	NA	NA	CASTLINTGELFF	TGTGCCAGCACCCTTATAAACACCGGGGAGCTGTTTTTT
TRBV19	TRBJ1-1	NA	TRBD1	CASRLQGMNTEAFF	TGTGCCAGTAGACTACAGGGGATGAACACTGAAGCTTTCTTT
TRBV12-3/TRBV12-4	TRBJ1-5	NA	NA	CASSRDRTQPQHF	TGTGCCAGCAGTCGCGACAGGACCCAGCCCCAGCATTTT
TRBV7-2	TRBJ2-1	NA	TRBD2	CASSPRTSGGYNEQFF	TGTGCCAGCAGCCCTAGGACTAGCGGGGGTTACAATGAGCAGTTCTTC
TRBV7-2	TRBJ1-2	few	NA	CASSLSGRGFYGYTF	TGTGCCAGCAGCTTAAGTGGTAGGGGGTTCTATGGCTACACCTTC
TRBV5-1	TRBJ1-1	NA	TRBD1	CASSLQGANTEAFF	TGCGCCAGCAGCTTACAGGGGGCGAACACTGAAGCTTTCTTT
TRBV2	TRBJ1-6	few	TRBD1	CASREDRGRLSSYNSPLHF	TGTGCCAGCAGAGAAGACAGGGGTCGCTTAAGCTCCTATAATTCACCCCTCCACTTT
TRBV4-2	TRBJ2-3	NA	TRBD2	CASSLRTRGIKDTQYF	TGTGCCAGCAGCCTCCGGACTAGAGGAATTAAAGATACGCAGTATTTT
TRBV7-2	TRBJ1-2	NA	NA	CASSSWGRVSGYTF	TGTGCCAGCAGCTCATGGGGCAGGGTCAGTGGCTACACCTTC
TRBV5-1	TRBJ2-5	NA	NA	CASSLEGGPQETQYF	TGCGCCAGCAGCTTGGAGGGGGGGCCCCAAGAGACCCAGTACTTC
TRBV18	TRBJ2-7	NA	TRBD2	CASSLAGDSSYEQYF	TGTGCCAGCTCCCTAGCGGGAGACTCCTCCTACGAGCAGTACTTC
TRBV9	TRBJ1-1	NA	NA	CASSVTGLGTEAFF	TGTGCCAGCAGCGTAACAGGGCTGGGCACTGAAGCTTTCTTT
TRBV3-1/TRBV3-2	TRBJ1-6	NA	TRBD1	CASSKPGTGFYNSPLHF	TGTGCCAGCAGTAAGCCCGGGACAGGGTTTTATAATTCACCCCTCCACTTT
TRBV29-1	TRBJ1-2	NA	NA	CSGGQFSNYGYTF	TGCAGCGGTGGACAGTTCTCTAACTATGGCTACACCTTC
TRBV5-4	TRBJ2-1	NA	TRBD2	CASSPGLAGVLGKFF	TGTGCCAGCAGCCCCGGACTAGCGGGAGTCCTTGGCAAGTTCTTC
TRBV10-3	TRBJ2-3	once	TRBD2	CAISESLAGRDTQYF	TGTGCCATCAGTGAGTCGCTAGCGGGGCGCGATACGCAGTATTTT
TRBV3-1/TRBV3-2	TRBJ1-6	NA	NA	CASSQTISGGGGSPLHF	TGTGCCAGCAGCCAAACCATTTCTGGGGGGGGTGGTTCACCCCTCCACTTT
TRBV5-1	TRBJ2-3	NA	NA	CASSLQGVDTQYF	TGCGCCAGCAGCTTACAGGGCGTTGATACGCAGTATTTT
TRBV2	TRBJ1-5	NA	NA	CASSERDTQWGNQPQHF	TGTGCCAGCAGTGAGAGGGACACCCAATGGGGCAATCAGCCCCAGCATTTT
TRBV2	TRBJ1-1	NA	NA	CASRLAGISSGPKAFF	TGTGCCAGCAGGTTGGCGGGAATCTCGTCGGGCCCTAAAGCTTTCTTT
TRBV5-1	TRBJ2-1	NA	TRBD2	CASSLGLAGGVDEQFF	TGCGCCAGCAGCTTGGGCCTAGCGGGAGGGGTGGATGAGCAGTTCTTC
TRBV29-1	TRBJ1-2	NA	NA	CSARGPRDYGYTF	TGCAGCGCCAGGGGCCCTAGGGACTATGGCTACACCTTC
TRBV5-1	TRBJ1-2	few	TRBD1	CASSSSQGAPGYTF	TGCGCCAGCAGCTCCTCACAGGGGGCGCCTGGCTACACCTTC